This T cell receptor beta chain was captured in a study of T cell responses to AZD1222 COVID-19 vaccine. Regarding the study as a whole: Close to half of all spike-specific TCRs reportedly target regions of the variants that are unmutated.

Only in-frame clones appear in the TCRdb table, and some are missing; sequencing was by immunoSEQ multiplex PCR. The top ten hold roughly 6.7% of the sample, which has roughly 110,000 clones, 88% seen once. Per the germline V gene, CDR1 is LNHNV and CDR2 is YYDKDF (reference sequence). J lost 7 bases, V lost 5 bases, and 7 bases had no gene match. The CDR3 length is 14 residues. This clone was picked up one time. The antigen is undetermined. This TCR was sampled from an adult who received the AZD1222 COVID-19 vaccine. Here the sequenced sample was peripheral blood, taken 28 days after the second AZD1222 dose. The chain carries TRBV15 and TRBJ1-4; 7 bases are a match to TRBD1. In DNA, the CDR3 is TGTGCCACCAGCTTATACAGGGGACGTGAAAAACTGTTTTTT. It yields the protein CATSLYRGREKLFF.